This T cell receptor beta chain is drawn from a study of blood T cells in healthy people across ages. Looked up from germline, CDR1 is ENHRY and CDR2 is SYGVKD. This CDR3 region has 18 residues. Deletions cut 8 bases from V and 4 bases from J, with 28 bases between. The study, taken as a whole, reports: There were more naive CD4+ cells and higher diversity in long-lived donors than in aged donors. Age brought a roughly linear fall in TCR beta diversity measured per million T cells.

Alongside a J-beta primer mix, a sample-barcoded 5' primer served in a second PCR lasting 7 to 11 cycles. TCRdb called the 5' RACE reads again in MiXCR, with one record for every CDR3 protein. The table lists over a million distinct CDR3 sequences, 35% to 55% of them singletons. The sample holds a few counts of this clonotype. The antigen is undetermined. Material: blood. J is TRBJ2-3 and V is TRBV10-3; D might be TRBD2 (6 bases). The sequence was obtained from an older woman in good health. The CDR3 sequence: CAIAPPGELELPADTQYF. The CDR3 DNA reads TGTGCCATCGCCCCGCCGGGGGAGTTGGAGTTACCGGCAGATACGCAGTATTTT.